The 2 T cell receptor beta chains given below trace back to one sample, sequenced in a study of T cells after yellow fever vaccination. MiXCR, applied by TCRdb to the 5' RACE reads, yields one record per CDR3 protein. The table lists about 260,000 distinct CDR3 sequences, roughly 4.8% of them singletons. The starting material was CD4+ T cells sorted from PBMCs, obtained on the day of the yellow fever booster vaccination. Receptors were obtained from a man aged 18 to 30 who received the YFV17D yellow fever vaccine.

J is TRBJ2-5 and V is TRBV11-2; tentatively, D is TRBD1 or TRBD2 (6 bases each). Germline assignment: CDR1 SGHAT and CDR2 FQNNGV. The CDR3 totals 17 residues. The ends were cut back, 0 bases at V and 1 base at J, with 15 bases in the middle. CDR3 in DNA: TGTGCCAGCAGCTTAGATCGGATGTGGGGGGCCCAAGAGACCCAGTACTTC. Protein product: CASSLDRMWGAQETQYF.

This clonotype was detected ten times or more. The J gene is TRBJ2-3, the V gene TRBV4-2; maybe TRBD2 (5 bases). CDR1 and CDR2 (germline): LGHNA, YNFKEQ. Trimming stripped 3 bases from V and 10 bases from J, with 23 bases between. The CDR3 consists of 16 residues. The CDR3 spells CASSQYSDSPGRPQYF. The DNA for the CDR3 is TGTGCCAGCAGCCAGTATAGCGACTCGCCCGGGCGCCCGCAGTATTTT.